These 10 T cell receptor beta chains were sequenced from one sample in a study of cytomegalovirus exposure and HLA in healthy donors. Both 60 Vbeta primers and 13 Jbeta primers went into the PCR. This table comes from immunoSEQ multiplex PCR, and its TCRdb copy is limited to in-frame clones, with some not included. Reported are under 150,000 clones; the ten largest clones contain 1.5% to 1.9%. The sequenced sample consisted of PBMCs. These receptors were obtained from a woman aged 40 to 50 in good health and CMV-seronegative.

CDR3 in amino acids: CASSLGAGTDTQYF. In DNA, the CDR3 is TGCGCCAGCAGCTTGGGCGCGGGCACAGATACGCAGTATTTT. This chain links TRBV5-1 with TRBJ2-3, with D uncertain. Deletions cut 0 bases from V and 1 base from J, with 6 bases between. This CDR3 comprises 14 residues. Germline V CDR1 and CDR2: SGHRS, YFSETQ.

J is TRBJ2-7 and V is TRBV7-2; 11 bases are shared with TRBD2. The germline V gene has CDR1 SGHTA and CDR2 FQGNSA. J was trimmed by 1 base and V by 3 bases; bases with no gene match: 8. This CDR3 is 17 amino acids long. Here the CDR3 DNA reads TGTGCCAGCAGCTTCCTAGCGGGGGGAGGGCGGTCCTACGAGCAGTACTTC. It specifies CASSFLAGGGRSYEQYF. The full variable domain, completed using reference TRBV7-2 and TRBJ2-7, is GAGVSQSPSNKVTEKGKDVELRCDPISGHTALYWYRQSLGQGLEFLIYFQGNSAPDKSGLPSDRFSAERTGGSVSTLTIQRTQQEDSAVYLCASSFLAGGGRSYEQYFGPGTRLTVT.

The CDR3 reads CASSIGVATNEKLFF. The CDR3 bases are TGTGCCAGCAGTATAGGGGTAGCTACAAATGAAAAACTGTTTTTT. This rearrangement joins TRBV11-2 to TRBJ1-4, with a weak D call TRBD1 (5 bases). CDR1 is SGHAT, CDR2 FQNNGV, per germline. V was clipped by 6 bases and J by 5 bases, with 16 bases between them. The CDR3 totals 15 residues.

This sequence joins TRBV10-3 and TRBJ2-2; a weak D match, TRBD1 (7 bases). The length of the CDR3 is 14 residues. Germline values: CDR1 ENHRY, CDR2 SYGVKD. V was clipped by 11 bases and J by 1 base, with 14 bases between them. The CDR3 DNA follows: TGTGCCGCGAAGCAGGGGGGGAACACCGGGGAGCTGTTTTTT. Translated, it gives CAAKQGGNTGELFF.

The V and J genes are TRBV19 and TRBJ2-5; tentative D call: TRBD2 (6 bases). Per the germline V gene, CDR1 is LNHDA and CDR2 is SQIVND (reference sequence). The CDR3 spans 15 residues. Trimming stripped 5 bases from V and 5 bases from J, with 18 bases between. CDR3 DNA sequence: TGTGCCAGTAGTTCCGCCGGGGCCCGGGGGGAGACCCAGTACTTC. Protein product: CASSSAGARGETQYF.

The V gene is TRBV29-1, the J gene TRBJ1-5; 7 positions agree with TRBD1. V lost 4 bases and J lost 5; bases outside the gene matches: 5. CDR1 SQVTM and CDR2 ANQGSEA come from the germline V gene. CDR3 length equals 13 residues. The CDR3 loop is CSVGRGADQPQHF. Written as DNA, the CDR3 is TGCAGCGTTGGCAGGGGGGCGGATCAGCCCCAGCATTTT.

The CDR3 bases are TGTGCCAGCAGTGATCCTGCCAGCGGGGGGTCCTACGAGCAGTACTTC. Amino acids: CASSDPASGGSYEQYF. The gene calls are TRBV6-1 and TRBJ2-7, with TRBD2 matching 9 bases. The J segment lost 1 base and the V segment lost 3 bases, leaving 7 bases of the junction unmatched. From germline, CDR1 is MNHNS and CDR2 SASEGT. CDR3 length equals 16 residues.

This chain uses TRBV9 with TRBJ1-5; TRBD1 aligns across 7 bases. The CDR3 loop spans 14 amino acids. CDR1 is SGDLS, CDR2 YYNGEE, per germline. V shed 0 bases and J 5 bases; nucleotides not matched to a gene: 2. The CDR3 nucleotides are TGTGCCAGCAGCGTAGGGGACAGTTATCAGCCCCAGCATTTT. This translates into CASSVGDSYQPQHF.

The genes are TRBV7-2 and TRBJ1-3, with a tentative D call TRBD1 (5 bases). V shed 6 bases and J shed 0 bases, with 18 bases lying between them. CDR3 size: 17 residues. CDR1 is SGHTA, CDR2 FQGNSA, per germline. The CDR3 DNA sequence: TGTGCCAGCAGTCGAGACGGGTTGGGGCGCTCTGGAAACACCATATATTTT. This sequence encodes CASSRDGLGRSGNTIYF. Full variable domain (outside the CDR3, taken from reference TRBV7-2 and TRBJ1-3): GAGVSQSPSNKVTEKGKDVELRCDPISGHTALYWYRQSLGQGLEFLIYFQGNSAPDKSGLPSDRFSAERTGGSVSTLTIQRTQQEDSAVYLCASSRDGLGRSGNTIYFGEGSWLTVV.

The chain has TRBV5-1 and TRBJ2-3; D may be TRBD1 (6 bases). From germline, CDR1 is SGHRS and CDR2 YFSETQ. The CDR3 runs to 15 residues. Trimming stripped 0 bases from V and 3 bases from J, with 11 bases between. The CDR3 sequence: CASSLGSRGTDTQYF. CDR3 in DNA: TGCGCCAGCAGCTTGGGGAGTAGGGGGACAGATACGCAGTATTTT. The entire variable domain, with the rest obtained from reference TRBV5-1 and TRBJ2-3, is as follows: KAGVTQTPRYLIKTRGQQVTLSCSPISGHRSVSWYQQTPGQGLQFLFEYFSETQRNKGNFPGRFSGRQFSNSRSEMNVSTLELGDSALYLCASSLGSRGTDTQYFGPGTRLTVL.